One TCR beta chain is described in this entry. The target of this receptor is not known. It has no much larger one-base neighbor in the sample; base qualities were not kept. These data are taken from a study of blood T cell repertoires in COVID-19 (dated by TCRdb to the early 2020s). Broadly, across the study: The collaborator samples originated in the United States, Italy and Spain and spanned the acute and convalescent phases of COVID-19. The prospective study material was composed of cDNA or gDNA derived from T cells, B-cell-depleted T cells, or PBMCs. Where HLA class I and class II types were available, the types were taken from metadata supplied by the sample provider, not from assay-based typing. A de-identified subject ID, COVID-19 status, age in years and sex were almost always included in the sample metadata. A freely available public database, intended as a resource for researchers studying the immune response to SARS-CoV-2, is where the repertoires were released. The dataset comprised deeply sampled blood TCRbeta repertoires from subjects exposed to, actively infected with, or recovered from COVID-19. The samples were drawn from the first 160 participants of the ongoing ImmuneRACE study and from 950 to 1,500 subjects provided by 6 global collaborators.

TCRbeta CDR3 regions were amplified from genomic DNA using the immunoSEQ Assay, a bias-controlled multiplex PCR. On the study's bioinformatics: The number of nucleated cells in each sample was estimated from the amplification of reference gene primers within the assay. To quantify the absolute abundance of each unique TCRbeta CDR3 rearrangement, sequence reads were collapsed and filtered. For each sample, productive Simpson clonality was calculated as the square root of Simpson's diversity index across productive rearrangements. TCRdb limited this immuneACCESS table to in-frame rearrangements with V and J called. A share of clones is missing; checked studies link under half to unresolved V genes, and the rest is unexplained. Clone size and the V and J calls come from that table; the DNA yielded D and trimming. The sample table records a few hundred thousand clones; 80% to 95% of these occur just once. Of the sample, approximately 2.6% falls within the top ten clones.

Beyond this particular receptor, the publication reports: Clinical and demographic metadata were provided uncurated, with the amount varying by source and participant.

Relative to germline, V is missing 0 bases and J is missing 2 bases, with 12 bases of the junction outside any gene match. Inclusive of the bounding cysteine and phenylalanine, the CDR3 is 19 residues long. Solely the CDR3 DNA is kept, with 57 bases framed from the first base. Sequences MRHNA (CDR1) and SNTAGT (CDR2) are obtained from the germline V gene. One collaborating source in Seattle enrolled patients during active infection and followed them longitudinally through the course of disease. The collaborating institutions used their own protocols to collect whole blood in K2EDTA tubes. Collaborator samples were shipped for TCRbeta analysis as frozen whole blood, isolated PBMCs, or DNA extracted from either sample type.

The receptor's source is a person aged 18-35 years with COVID-19, enrolled during active disease. Recombination connected TRBV6-4 to TRBJ2-3; 9 bases in the middle match TRBD2. Source material: peripheral blood. The CDR3 reads as follows: CASSDSPRGGRVDTDTQYF. The nucleotide sequence is TGTGCCAGCAGTGACTCACCTCGTGGCGGGAGGGTAGACACAGATACGCAGTATTTT.